This TCR beta chain was identified in a study of OX40 agonist ivuxolimab in advanced cancers. Study-level information: All patients had ivuxolimab intravenously every 2 weeks at 0.01 to 10 mg/kg.

Some clones are missing from TCRdb's copy, which holds only in-frame ones; the method was immunoSEQ multiplex PCR. The data contain about 84,000 clones, around four fifths of them seen just once; the ten biggest clones take up 2.5% to 3%. Remarks on this clone: The antigen is not known.

Whole-study results and caveats: The authors did not determine the antigen specificity of the expanded peripheral T cells.

The CDR3 runs 11 residues. Germline V gene data show CDR1 as SGHTA and CDR2 as FQGNSA. V shed 2 bases and J shed 5 bases, with 4 bases lying between them. Autoimmune disease history or systemic immunosuppression barred patients. This TCR was sampled from an adult with an advanced solid tumor such as melanoma, head and neck, liver or kidney cancer. V usage is TRBV7-2 and J usage is TRBJ2-7, with D hard to call. Sequenced material: CD4+ or CD8+ T cells sorted from blood, taken in a trial of the OX40 agonist ivuxolimab. The CDR3 protein is CASSLRNEQYF. The CDR3 DNA reads TGTGCCAGCAGCTTAAGGAACGAGCAGTACTTC. Complete variable domain (other parts from reference TRBV7-2 and TRBJ2-7): GAGVSQSPSNKVTEKGKDVELRCDPISGHTALYWYRQSLGQGLEFLIYFQGNSAPDKSGLPSDRFSAERTGGSVSTLTIQRTQQEDSAVYLCASSLRNEQYFGPGTRLTVT.